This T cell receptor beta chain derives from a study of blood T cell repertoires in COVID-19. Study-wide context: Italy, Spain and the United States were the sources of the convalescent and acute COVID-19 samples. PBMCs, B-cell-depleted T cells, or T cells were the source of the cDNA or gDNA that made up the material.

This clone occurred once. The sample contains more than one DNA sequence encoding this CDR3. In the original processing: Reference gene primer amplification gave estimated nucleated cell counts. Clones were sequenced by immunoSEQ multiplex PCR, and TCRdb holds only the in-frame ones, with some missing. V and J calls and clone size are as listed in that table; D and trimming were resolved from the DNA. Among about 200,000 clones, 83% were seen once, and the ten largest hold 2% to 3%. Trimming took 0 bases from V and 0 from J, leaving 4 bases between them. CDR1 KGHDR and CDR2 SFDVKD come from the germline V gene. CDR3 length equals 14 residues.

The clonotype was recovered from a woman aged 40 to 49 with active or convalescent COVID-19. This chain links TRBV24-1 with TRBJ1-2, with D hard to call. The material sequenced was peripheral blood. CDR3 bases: TGTGCCACCAGTGATTTGGACTCTAACTATGGCTACACCTTC. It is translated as CATSDLDSNYGYTF.